This T cell receptor (beta chain) was observed in a study of a mutant IDH1 vaccine in newly diagnosed glioma. Study-wide context: Patients received vaccination from 4-6 weeks after radiotherapy alone, or with temozolomide cycles. A roughly 62% male, about 38% female split and a mean age of about 40 years characterized treated patients. Every participant had undergone radiotherapy, temozolomide, or both before, and most underwent both. Study-level results: Of all patients, 85% to 95% showed vaccine-induced immune responses.

Time point of the sample: week 5, during vaccination. Each dose delivered 300 ug of mutant IDH1 20-mer peptide subcutaneously with imiquimod. The V gene lost 4 bases and the J gene lost 6 bases, with 17 bases spanning the gap. The germline CDR1 and CDR2 sequences are SGDLS and YYNGEE. This CDR3 region has 15 residues. A single count supports this clone. Its antigen is not identified. Produced via immunoSEQ multiplex PCR; TCRdb's table is partial and in-frame only. The top ten hold 0.55% to 0.65% of the sample, which has under 95,000 clones, 91% seen once. The sample was PBMCs, taken from a glioma patient whose treatment included an IDH1 peptide vaccine. The genes are TRBV9 and TRBJ2-1; D might be TRBD2 (7 bases). This sequence originates from a woman aged 45-59 years with glioma. The CDR3 here is CASSSGAGAGNEQFF. CDR3 bases: TGTGCCAGCAGCTCAGGGGCGGGAGCGGGCAATGAGCAGTTCTTC.